The T cell receptor (beta chain) under discussion was sequenced for a study of PD-L1 blockade in urothelial cancer. Background on the study: Males with bladder-origin urothelial cancer made up about 85% of the roughly 29 patients. Before enrollment, 0 to 3 chemotherapy regimens had been given to patients. Blood was analyzed 3 weeks (second dose) and 6 weeks after treatment start.

Trimming cost V 1 base and J 6 bases, with 13 bases left between them. The CDR3 consists of 15 residues. CDR1 and CDR2 from the germline V gene are LNHDA and SQIVND (reference sequence). Peripheral blood mononuclear cells were collected from every patient before and during treatment, yielding between 1 and 8 samples per patient. Some clones are missing from TCRdb's copy, which holds only in-frame ones; the method was immunoSEQ multiplex PCR. The profile covers approximately 100,000 clones, with around 90% appearing a single time and almost 0.95% taken by the ten largest. This clone was picked up one time.

The gene calls are TRBV19 and TRBJ1-5; tentative D call: TRBD1 (6 bases). This receptor was taken from a woman older than 75 with urothelial cancer. The sequencing here drew on PBMCs, taken around atezolizumab (anti-PD-L1) treatment. CDR3: CASSIVSGRGQPQHF. The CDR3 DNA reads as TGTGCCAGTAGTATAGTAAGCGGCAGGGGTCAGCCCCAGCATTTT. The full variable domain, in which reference TRBV19 and TRBJ1-5 provide the parts outside the CDR3, is DGGITQSPKYLFRKEGQNVTLSCEQNLNHDAMYWYRQDPGQGLRLIYYSQIVNDFQKGDIAEGYSVSREKKESFPLTVTSAQKNPTAFYLCASSIVSGRGQPQHFGDGTRLSIL.